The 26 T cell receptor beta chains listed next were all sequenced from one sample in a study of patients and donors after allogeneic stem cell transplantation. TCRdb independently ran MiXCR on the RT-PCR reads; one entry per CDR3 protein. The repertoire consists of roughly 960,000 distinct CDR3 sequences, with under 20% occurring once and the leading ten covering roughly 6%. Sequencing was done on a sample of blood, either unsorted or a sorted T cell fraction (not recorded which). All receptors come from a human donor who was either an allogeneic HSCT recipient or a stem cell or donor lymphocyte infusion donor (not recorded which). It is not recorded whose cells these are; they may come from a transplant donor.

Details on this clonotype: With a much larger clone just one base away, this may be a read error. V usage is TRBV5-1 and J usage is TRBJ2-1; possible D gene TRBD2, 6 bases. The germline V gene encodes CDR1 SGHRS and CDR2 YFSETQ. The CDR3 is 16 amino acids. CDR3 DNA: TGCGCCGGCAGCTGGTCAACACCGGGACTCAACAATGAGCAGTTCTTC. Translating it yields CAGSWSTPGLNNEQFF. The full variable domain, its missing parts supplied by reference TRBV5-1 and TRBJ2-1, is KAGVTQTPRYLIKTRGQQVTLSCSPISGHRSVSWYQQTPGQGLQFLFEYFSETQRNKGNFPGRFSGRQFSNSRSEMNVSTLELGDSALYLCAGSWSTPGLNNEQFFGPGTRLTVL.

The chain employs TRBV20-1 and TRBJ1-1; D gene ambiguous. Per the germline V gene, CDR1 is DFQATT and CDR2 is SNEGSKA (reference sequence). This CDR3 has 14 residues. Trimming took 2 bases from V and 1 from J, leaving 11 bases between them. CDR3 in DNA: TGCAGTGCTAGAAGTAGGACGGCGAACACTGAAGCTTTCTTT. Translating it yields CSARSRTANTEAFF.

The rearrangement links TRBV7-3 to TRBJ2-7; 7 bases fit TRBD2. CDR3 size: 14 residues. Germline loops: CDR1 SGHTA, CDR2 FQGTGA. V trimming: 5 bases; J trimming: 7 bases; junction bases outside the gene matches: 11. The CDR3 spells CASSPSGGLGEQYF. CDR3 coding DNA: TGTGCCAGCAGCCCCTCGGGGGGTCTCGGGGAGCAGTACTTC.

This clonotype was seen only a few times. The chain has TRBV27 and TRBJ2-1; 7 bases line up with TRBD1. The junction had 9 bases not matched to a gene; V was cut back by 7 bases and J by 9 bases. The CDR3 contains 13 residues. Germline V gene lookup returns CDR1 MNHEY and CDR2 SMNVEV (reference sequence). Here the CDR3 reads CASKNRGIGEQFF. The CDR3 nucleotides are TGTGCCAGCAAGAACAGGGGAATAGGTGAGCAGTTCTTC.

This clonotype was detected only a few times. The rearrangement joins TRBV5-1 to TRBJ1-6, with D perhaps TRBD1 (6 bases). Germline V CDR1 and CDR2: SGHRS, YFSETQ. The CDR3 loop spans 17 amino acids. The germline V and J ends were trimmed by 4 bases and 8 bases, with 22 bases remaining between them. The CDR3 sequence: CASSKSPRGVDYSPLHF. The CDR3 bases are TGCGCCAGCAGCAAGTCCCCCAGGGGTGTAGATTATTCACCCCTCCACTTT.

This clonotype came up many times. CDR3: CASSLGEALIRGAEAFF. Written as DNA, the CDR3 is TGCGCCAGCAGCCTTGGGGAGGCGCTCATCCGAGGCGCTGAAGCTTTCTTT. The rearrangement links TRBV4-1 to TRBJ1-1; D not certain. This CDR3 comprises 17 residues. Germline values: CDR1 MGHRA, CDR2 YSYEKL. V lost 4 bases and J 6 bases, leaving 24 bases between the germline ends.

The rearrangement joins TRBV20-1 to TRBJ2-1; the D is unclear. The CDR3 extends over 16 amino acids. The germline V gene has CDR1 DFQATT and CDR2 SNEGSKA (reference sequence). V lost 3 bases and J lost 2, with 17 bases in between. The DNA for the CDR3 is TGCAGTGCTAGTTCTTTCCGGGTGGGGACCTACAATGAGCAGTTCTTC. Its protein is CSASSFRVGTYNEQFF.

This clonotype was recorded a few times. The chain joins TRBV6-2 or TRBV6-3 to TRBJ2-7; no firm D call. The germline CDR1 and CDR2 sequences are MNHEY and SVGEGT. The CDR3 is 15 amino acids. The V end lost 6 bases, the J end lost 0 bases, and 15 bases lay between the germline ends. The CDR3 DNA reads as TGTGCCAGCAGCCCGCTCAGTGGCCTCTCCTACGAGCAGTACTTC. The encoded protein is CASSPLSGLSYEQYF.

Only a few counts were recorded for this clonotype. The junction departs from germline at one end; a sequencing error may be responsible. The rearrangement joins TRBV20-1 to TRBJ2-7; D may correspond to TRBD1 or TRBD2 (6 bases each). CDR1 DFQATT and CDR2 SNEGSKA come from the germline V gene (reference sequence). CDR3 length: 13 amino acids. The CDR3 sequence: CSARAGRGSEQYF. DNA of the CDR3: TGCAGTGCCAGAGCGGGTAGGGGGTCCGAGCAGTACTTC.

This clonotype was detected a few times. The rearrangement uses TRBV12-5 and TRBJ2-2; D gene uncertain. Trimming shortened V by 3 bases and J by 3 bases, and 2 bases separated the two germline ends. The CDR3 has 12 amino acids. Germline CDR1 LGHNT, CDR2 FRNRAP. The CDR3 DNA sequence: TGTGCTAGTGGTTTCGACACCGGGGAGCTGTTTTTT. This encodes CASGFDTGELFF.

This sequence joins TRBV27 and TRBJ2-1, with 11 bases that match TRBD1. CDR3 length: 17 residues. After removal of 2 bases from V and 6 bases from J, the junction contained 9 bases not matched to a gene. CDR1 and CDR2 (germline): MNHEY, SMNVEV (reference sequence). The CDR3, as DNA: TGTGCCAGCAGTTTAAGTGGTGAGGGACAGGGGGTCAATGAGCAGTTCTTC. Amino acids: CASSLSGEGQGVNEQFF.

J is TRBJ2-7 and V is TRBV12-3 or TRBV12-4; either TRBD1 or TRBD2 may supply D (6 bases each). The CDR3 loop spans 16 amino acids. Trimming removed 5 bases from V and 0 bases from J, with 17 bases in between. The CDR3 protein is CASSLVLWGASYEQYF. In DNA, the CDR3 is TGTGCCAGCAGTCTTGTTTTGTGGGGGGCCTCCTACGAGCAGTACTTC.

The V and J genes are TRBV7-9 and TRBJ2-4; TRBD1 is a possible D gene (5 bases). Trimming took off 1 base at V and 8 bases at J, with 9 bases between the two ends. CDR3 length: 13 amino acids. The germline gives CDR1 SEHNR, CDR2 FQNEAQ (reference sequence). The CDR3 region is CASSLGGSHIQYF. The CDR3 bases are TGTGCCAGCAGCTTAGGGGGCTCGCACATTCAGTACTTC.

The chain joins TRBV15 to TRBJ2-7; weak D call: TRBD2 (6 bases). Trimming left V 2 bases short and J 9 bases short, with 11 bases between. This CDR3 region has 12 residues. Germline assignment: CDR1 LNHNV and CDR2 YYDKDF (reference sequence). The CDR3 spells CATSRQGEVQYF. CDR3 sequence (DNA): TGTGCCACCAGCAGACAAGGGGAGGTGCAGTACTTC. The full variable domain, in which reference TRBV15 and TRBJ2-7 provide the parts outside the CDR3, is DAMVIQNPRYQVTQFGKPVTLSCSQTLNHNVMYWYQQKSSQAPKLLFHYYDKDFNNEADTPDNFQSRRPNTSFCFLDIRSPGLGDTAMYLCATSRQGEVQYFGPGTRLTVT.

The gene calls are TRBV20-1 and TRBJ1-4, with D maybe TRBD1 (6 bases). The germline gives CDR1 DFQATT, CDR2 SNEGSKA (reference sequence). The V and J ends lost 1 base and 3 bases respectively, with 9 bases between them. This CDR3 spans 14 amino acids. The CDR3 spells CSARVGAANEKLFF. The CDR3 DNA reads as TGCAGTGCTAGAGTGGGGGCGGCTAATGAAAAACTGTTTTTT.

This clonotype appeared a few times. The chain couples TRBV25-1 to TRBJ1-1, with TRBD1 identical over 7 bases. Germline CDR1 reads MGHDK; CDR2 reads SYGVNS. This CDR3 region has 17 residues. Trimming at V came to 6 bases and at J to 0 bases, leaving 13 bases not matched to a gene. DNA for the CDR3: TGTGCCAGCAGCCCCGGGGGAAGGGGGCTCCTGAACACTGAAGCTTTCTTT. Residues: CASSPGGRGLLNTEAFF.

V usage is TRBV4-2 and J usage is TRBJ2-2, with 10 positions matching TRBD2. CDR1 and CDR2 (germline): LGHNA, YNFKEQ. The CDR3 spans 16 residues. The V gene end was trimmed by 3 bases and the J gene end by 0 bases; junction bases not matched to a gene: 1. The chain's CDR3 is CASSQSGRANTGELFF. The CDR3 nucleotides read TGTGCCAGCAGCCAGAGCGGGAGGGCGAACACCGGGGAGCTGTTTTTT.

CDR3 sequence: CASSLVWEGYNEQFF. CDR3 coding DNA: TGTGCCAGCAGCTTAGTGTGGGAGGGGTACAATGAGCAGTTCTTC. The chain joins TRBV7-9 to TRBJ2-1; TRBD2 agrees at 7 bases. V lost 1 base to trimming and J lost 4 bases; unmatched junction nucleotides: 4. There are 15 residues in the CDR3. Germline V gives CDR1 SEHNR, CDR2 FQNEAQ (reference sequence).

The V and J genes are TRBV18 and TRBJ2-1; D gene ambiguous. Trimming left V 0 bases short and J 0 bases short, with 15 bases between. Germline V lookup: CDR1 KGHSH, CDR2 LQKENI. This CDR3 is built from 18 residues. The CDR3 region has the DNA TGTGCCAGCTCACCACCCTTCGTCCGAACAAACTCCTACAATGAGCAGTTCTTC. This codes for CASSPPFVRTNSYNEQFF.

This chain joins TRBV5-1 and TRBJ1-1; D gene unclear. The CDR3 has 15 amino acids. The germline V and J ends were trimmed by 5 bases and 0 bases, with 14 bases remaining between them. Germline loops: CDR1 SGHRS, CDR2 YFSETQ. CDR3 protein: CASRGIAYLNTEAFF. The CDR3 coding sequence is TGCGCCAGCAGGGGGATAGCTTATTTGAACACTGAAGCTTTCTTT.

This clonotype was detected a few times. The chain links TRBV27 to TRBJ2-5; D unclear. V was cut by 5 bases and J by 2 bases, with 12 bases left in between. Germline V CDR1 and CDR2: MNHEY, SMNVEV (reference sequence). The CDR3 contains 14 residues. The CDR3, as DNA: TGTGCCAGCAGTACCTTGGGTCGGCAAGAGACCCAGTACTTC. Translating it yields CASSTLGRQETQYF.

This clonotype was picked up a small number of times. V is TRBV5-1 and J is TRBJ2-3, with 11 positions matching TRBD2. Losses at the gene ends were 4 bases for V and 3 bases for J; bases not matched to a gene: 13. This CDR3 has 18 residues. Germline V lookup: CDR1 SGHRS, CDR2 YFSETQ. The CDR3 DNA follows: TGCGCCAGCAGCCCAACCCAGGCGGCTAGCGGGGGGACAGATACGCAGTATTTT. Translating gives CASSPTQAASGGTDTQYF.

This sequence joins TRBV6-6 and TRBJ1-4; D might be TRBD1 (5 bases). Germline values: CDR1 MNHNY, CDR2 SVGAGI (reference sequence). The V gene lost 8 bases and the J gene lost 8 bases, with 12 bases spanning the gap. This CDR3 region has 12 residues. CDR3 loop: CASRWGSEKLFF. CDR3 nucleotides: TGTGCCAGCCGTTGGGGCTCCGAAAAACTGTTTTTT.

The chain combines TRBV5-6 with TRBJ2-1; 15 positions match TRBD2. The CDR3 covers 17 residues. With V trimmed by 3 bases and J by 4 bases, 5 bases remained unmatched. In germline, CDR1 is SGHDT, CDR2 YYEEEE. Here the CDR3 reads CASSWTSGGAWYNEQFF. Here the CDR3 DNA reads TGTGCCAGCAGCTGGACTAGCGGGGGGGCGTGGTACAATGAGCAGTTCTTC.

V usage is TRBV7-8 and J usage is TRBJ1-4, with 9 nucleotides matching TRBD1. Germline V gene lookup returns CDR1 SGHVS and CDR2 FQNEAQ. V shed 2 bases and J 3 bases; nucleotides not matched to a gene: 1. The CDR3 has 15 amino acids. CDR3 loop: CASSLRDRANEKLFF. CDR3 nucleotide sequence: TGTGCCAGCAGCTTACGGGACAGGGCTAATGAAAAACTGTTTTTT.

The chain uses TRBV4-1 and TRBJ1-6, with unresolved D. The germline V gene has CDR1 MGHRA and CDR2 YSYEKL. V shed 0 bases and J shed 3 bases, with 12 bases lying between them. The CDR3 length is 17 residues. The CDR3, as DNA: TGCGCCAGCAGCCAAGAGAGGGCAGTCCGCTATAATTCACCCCTCCACTTT. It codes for CASSQERAVRYNSPLHF.